This T cell receptor (beta chain) was documented in a study of T cell clonality in common variable immunodeficiency. V was cut by 1 base and J by 0 bases, with 16 bases left in between. CDR1 MGHRA and CDR2 YSYEKL come from the germline V gene. This CDR3 contains 17 residues. In its sample, this clone was seen many times. What it binds is not known. The sequence runs out 3 residues before the end of the CDR3; the remainder is reconstructed from the germline J gene. Study outcomes and limitations: Compared with controls, CVID subjects had fewer shared TCRbeta clones. TCRbeta clonality was increased in CVID versus healthy controls. Links between repertoire features and CVID complications were heterogeneity-limited.

The protocol was immunoSEQ multiplex PCR, while the TCRdb copy is restricted to in-frame clones and leaves out a portion. In total the sample includes 30,000 to 40,000 clones, none of them seen once. The clonotype was recovered from a person aged 18 to 69 in good health. V usage is TRBV4-1 and J usage is TRBJ2-7, with D possibly TRBD1 on 5 matching bases. Sequenced sample: peripheral blood mononuclear cells. Partial CDR3 DNA: TGCGCCAGCAGCCAAGGGTGGGGCGGAGCCGCCTCCTACGAG. Its protein product is CASSQGWGGAASYE. The whole CDR3 protein is CASSQGWGGAASYEQYF.